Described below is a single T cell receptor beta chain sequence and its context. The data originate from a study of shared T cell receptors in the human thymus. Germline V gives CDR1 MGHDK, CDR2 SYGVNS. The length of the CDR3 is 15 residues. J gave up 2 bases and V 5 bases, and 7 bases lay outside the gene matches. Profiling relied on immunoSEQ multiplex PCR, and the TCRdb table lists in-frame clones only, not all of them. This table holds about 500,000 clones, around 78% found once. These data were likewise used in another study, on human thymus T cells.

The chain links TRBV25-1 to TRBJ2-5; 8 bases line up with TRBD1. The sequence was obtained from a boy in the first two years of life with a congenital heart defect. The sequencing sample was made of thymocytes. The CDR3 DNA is TGTGCCAGCAGTTCCAGAAGGGACAGGCAAGAGACCCAGTACTTC. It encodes CASSSRRDRQETQYF. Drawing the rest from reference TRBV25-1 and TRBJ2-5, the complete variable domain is EADIYQTPRYLVIGTGKKITLECSQTMGHDKMYWYQQDPGMELHLIHYSYGVNSTEKGDLSSESTVSRIRTEHFPLTLESARPSHTSQYLCASSSRRDRQETQYFGPGTRLLVL.